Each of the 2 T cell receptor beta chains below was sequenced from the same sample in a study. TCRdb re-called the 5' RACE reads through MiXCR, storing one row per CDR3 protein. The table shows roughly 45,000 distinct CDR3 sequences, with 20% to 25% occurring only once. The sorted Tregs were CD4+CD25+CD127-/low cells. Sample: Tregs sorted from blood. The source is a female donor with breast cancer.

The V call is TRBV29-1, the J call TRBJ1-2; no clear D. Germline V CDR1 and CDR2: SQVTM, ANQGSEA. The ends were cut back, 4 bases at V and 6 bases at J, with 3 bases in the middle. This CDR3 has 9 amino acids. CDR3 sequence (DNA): TGCAGCGTTGGGAATGGCTACACCTTC. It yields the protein CSVGNGYTF. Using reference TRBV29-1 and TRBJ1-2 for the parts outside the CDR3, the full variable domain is SAVISQKPSRDICQRGTSLTIQCQVDSQVTMMFWYRQQPGQSLTLIATANQGSEATYESGFVIDKFPISRPNLTFSTLTVSNMSPEDSSIYLCSVGNGYTFGSGTRLTVV.

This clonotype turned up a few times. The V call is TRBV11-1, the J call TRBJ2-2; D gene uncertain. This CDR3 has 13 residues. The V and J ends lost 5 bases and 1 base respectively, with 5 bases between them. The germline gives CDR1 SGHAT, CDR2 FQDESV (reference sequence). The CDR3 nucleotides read TGTGCCAGCAGCACTTTGAACACCGGGGAGCTGTTTTTT. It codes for CASSTLNTGELFF.